This T cell receptor beta chain was sequenced in a study of regulatory T cells in long-lasting Graves disease. Overall study findings and caveats: For persistent Graves' patients, TCR diversity was lower than for newly diagnosed ones. Persistent disease samples used TRBV28, TRBJ1-2 and TRBJ2-5 preferentially.

Many counts were recorded for this clonotype. No antigen is known for it. This CDR3 is 14 amino acids long. Germline trimming cut 3 bases from V and 4 bases from J; bases unmatched to any gene: 4. Germline CDR1 SGHNT, CDR2 YENEEA. Arm-PCR of CDR3 regions and iRepertoire HTBI primers were the basis on which TCR beta libraries were built. TCRdb reprocessed the multiplex PCR reads with MiXCR, giving one entry per CDR3 protein. This table holds around 480,000 distinct CDR3 sequences, roughly 15% found once. Described time point: newly diagnosed GD, antithyroid drugs for less than 3 months. There was RNA extracted from PBMCs, and the TCR library was made from it. This sample was shared with a second study, whose subject was T cells in Graves' hyperthyroidism and ophthalmopathy. According to that study: Clinicians diagnosed patients from clinical symptoms, serum thyroxine and TRAb, thyroid ultrasound and orbital computed tomography. HTBI primers were used for first-round RT-PCR of the TCR CDR3.

V usage is TRBV11-3 and J usage is TRBJ1-1; the match to TRBD1 covers 8 bases. This clonotype originated in a woman aged 35-65 years with Graves disease. Sequenced here: peripheral blood mononuclear cells (PBMCs), sampled at new diagnosis, from a patient treated with antithyroid drugs. CDR3 in amino acids: CASSLFRGPTEAFF. CDR3 DNA sequence: TGTGCCAGCAGCTTGTTCAGGGGGCCCACTGAAGCTTTCTTT.